This T cell receptor (beta chain) was recovered during a study of CD8 T cells in ankylosing spondylitis. Notes on this clonotype: Its antigen is unknown.

The CDR3 extends over 12 amino acids. Germline V gene lookup returns CDR1 MNHEY and CDR2 SVGEGT. The germline V and J ends were trimmed by 6 bases and 4 bases, with 9 bases remaining between them. Study-wide results and caveats: From matched ankylosing spondylitis synovial fluid, disease-linked clones were reportedly recovered at significantly enriched levels. Disease-linked clones were found to be CD8+ and relatively rare in peripheral blood. What appeared characteristic of ankylosing spondylitis blood was a TCR beta motif of eight or nine highly homologous variants. Earlier authors reported some of these motif variants in reactive arthritis synovial fluid and blood.

Construction of TCR beta libraries was performed using quantitative 5'-RACE with molecular barcodes. TCRdb re-called the 5' RACE reads with MiXCR, one entry per CDR3 protein. The sample comprises about 220,000 distinct CDR3 sequences, roughly 6.6% of which are singletons, and approximately 15% rests with the top ten. The chain is built from TRBV6-2 or TRBV6-3 and TRBJ1-1; D is ambiguous. Sequences were obtained from blood, either unsorted or a sorted T cell fraction (not recorded which). The clonotype was recovered from a male donor with ankylosing spondylitis. The CDR3 coding sequence is TGTGCCAGCAGACGGGAGATCACTGAAGCTTTCTTT. Protein product: CASRREITEAFF.